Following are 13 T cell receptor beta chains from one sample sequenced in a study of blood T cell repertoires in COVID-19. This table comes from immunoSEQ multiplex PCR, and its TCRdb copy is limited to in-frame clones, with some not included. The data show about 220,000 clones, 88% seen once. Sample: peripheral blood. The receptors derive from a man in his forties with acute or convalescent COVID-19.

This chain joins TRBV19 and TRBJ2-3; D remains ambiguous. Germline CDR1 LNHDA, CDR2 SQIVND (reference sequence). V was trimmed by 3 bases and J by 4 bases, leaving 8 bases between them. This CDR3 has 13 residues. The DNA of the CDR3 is TGTGCCAGTAGTATCGGGTTGGCAGATACGCAGTATTTT. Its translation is CASSIGLADTQYF.

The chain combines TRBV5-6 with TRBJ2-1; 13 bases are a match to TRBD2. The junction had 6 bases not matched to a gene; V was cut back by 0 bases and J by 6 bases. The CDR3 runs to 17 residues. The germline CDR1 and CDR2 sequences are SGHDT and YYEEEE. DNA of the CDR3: TGTGCCAGCAGCTTGGGCCCAAGGACTAGCGGGAGCAATGAGCAGTTCTTC. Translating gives CASSLGPRTSGSNEQFF.

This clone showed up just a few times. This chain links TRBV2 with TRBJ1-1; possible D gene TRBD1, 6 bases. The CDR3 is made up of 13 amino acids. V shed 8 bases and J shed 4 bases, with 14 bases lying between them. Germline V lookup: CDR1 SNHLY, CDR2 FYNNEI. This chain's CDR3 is CASEQGFTTEAFF. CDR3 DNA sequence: TGTGCCAGCGAACAGGGATTTACCACTGAAGCTTTCTTT.

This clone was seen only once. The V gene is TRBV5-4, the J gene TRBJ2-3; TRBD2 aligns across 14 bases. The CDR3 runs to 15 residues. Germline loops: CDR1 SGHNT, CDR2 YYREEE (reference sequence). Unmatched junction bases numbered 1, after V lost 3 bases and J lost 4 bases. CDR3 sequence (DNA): TGTGCCAGCAGCTCGGGACTAGCGGGAGCAGATACGCAGTATTTT. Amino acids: CASSSGLAGADTQYF.

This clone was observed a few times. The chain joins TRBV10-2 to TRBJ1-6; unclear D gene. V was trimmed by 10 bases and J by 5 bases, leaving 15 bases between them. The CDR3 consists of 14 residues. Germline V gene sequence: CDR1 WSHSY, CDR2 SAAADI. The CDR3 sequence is CATRETSNNSPLHF. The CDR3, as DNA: TGCGCCACAAGGGAGACCTCGAATAATTCACCCCTCCACTTT.

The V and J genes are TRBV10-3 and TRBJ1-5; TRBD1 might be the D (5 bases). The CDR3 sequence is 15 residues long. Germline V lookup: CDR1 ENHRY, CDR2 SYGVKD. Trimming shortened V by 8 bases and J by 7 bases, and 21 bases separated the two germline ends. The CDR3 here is CAIGGIDGKGQPQHF. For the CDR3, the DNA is TGTGCCATCGGGGGGATAGACGGGAAAGGCCAGCCCCAGCATTTT.

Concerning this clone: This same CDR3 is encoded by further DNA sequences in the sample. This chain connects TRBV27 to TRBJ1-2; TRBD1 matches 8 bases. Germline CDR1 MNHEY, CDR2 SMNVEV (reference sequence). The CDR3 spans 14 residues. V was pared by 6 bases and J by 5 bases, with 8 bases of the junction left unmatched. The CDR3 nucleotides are TGTGCCAGCAGCCGTGACAGGGGAGGATATGGCTACACCTTC. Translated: CASSRDRGGYGYTF.

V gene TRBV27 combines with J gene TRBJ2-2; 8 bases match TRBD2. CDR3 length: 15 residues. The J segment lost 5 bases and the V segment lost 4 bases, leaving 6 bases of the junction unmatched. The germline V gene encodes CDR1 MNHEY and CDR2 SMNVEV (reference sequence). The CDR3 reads CASSSRTSRTGELFF. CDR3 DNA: TGTGCCAGCAGTTCCCGGACTAGCCGAACCGGGGAGCTGTTTTTT.

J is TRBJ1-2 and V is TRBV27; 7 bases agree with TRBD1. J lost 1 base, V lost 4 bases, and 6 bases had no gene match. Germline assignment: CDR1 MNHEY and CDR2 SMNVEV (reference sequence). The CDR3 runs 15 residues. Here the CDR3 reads CASSSLGQSNYGYTF. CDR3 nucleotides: TGTGCCAGCAGTTCGTTGGGACAGAGTAACTATGGCTACACCTTC.

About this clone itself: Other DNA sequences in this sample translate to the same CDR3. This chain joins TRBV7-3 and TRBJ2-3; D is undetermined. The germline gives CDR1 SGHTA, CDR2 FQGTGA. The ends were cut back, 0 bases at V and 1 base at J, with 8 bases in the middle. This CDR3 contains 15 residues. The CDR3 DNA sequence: TGTGCCAGCAGCTTAACGGGCGACCGCACAGATACGCAGTATTTT. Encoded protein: CASSLTGDRTDTQYF. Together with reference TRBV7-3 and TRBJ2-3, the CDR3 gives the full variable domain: GAGVSQTPSNKVTEKGKYVELRCDPISGHTALYWYRQSLGQGPEFLIYFQGTGAADDSGLPNDRFFAVRPEGSVSTLKIQRTERGDSAVYLCASSLTGDRTDTQYFGPGTRLTVL.

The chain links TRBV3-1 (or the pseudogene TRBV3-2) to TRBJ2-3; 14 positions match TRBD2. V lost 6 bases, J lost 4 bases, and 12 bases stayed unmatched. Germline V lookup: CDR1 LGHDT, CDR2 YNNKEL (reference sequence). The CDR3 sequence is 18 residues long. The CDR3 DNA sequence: TGTGCCAGCAGTCGAGGACTAGCGGGGGGTAATTATGCAGATACGCAGTATTTT. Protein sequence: CASSRGLAGGNYADTQYF.

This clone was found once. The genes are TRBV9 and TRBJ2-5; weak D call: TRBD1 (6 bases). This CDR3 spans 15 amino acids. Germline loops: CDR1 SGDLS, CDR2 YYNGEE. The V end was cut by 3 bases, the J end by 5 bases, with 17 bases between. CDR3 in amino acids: CASSAVGQWGETQYF. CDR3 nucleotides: TGTGCCAGCAGCGCAGTCGGACAGTGGGGGGAGACCCAGTACTTC.

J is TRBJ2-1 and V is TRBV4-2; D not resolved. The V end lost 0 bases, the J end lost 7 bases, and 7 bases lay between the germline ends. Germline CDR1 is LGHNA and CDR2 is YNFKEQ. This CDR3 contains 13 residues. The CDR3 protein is CASSQDFLNEQFF. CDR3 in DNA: TGTGCCAGCAGCCAAGATTTTTTAAATGAGCAGTTCTTC.